This T cell receptor beta chain was found in a study of cytomegalovirus exposure and HLA in healthy donors. The wider study: Unique TCR beta sequences numbering 117 million came from 150 million to 200 million T cells in an earlier analysis.

PCR involved 60 Vbeta and 13 Jbeta primers. Data came from immunoSEQ multiplex PCR; TCRdb stores just in-frame clones and leaves some out. Here the sample spans 110,000 to 150,000 clones, about 79% being singletons. Trimming removed 10 bases from V and 7 bases from J; junction bases left unmatched: 8. The CDR3 loop spans 12 amino acids. The V gene's germline CDR1 is MNHEY and CDR2 SVGAGI. The chain combines TRBV6-5 with TRBJ1-2; 8 positions match TRBD1. Sample: PBMCs. The receptor's source is a woman between 25 and 40 years old in good health and CMV-seronegative. For the CDR3, the DNA is TGTGCCACGGGGCAGGGGGCGCGTGGCTACACCTTC. It encodes CATGQGARGYTF.